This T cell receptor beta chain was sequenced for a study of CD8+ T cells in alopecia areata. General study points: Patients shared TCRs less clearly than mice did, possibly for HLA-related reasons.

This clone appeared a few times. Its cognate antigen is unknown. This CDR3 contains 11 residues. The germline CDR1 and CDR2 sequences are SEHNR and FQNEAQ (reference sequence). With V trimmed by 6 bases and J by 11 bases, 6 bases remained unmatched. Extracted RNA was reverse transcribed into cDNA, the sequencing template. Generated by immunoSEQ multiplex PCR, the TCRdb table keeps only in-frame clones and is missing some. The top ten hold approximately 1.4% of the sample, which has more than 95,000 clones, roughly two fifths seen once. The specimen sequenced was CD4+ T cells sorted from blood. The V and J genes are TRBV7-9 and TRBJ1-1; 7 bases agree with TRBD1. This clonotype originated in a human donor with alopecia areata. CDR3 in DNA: TGTGCCAGCAGAATCGGACAGGCTGCTTTCTTT. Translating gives CASRIGQAAFF.